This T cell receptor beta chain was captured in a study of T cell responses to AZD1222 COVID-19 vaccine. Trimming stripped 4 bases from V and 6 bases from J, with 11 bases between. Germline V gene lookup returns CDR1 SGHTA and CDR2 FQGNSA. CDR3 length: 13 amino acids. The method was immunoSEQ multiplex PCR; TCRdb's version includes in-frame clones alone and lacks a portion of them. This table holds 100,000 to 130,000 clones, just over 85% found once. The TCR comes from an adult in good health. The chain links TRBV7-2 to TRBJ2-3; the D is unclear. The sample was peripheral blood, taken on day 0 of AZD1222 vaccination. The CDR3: CASSSRRPDTQYF. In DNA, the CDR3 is TGTGCCAGCAGCTCACGCCGTCCCGATACGCAGTATTTT.